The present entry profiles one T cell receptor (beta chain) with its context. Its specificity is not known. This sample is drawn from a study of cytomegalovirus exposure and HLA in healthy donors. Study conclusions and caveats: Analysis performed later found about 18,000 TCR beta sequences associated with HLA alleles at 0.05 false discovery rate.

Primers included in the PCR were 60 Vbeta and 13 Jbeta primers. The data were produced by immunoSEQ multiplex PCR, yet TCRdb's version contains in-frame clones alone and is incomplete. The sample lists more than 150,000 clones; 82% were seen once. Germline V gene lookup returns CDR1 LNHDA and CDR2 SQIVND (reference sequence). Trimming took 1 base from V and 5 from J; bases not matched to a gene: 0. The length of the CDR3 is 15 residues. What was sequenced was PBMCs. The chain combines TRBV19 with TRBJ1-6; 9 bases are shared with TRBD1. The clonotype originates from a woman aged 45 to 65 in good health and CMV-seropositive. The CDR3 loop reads CASSIGTGDNSPLHF. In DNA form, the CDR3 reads TGTGCCAGTAGTATAGGGACAGGGGATAATTCACCCCTCCACTTT.